Each of the 27 T cell receptor beta chains below was sequenced from the same sample in a study of beta chain features in type 1 diabetes. The investigators reverse transcribed all of the isolated RNA, so they sequenced expressed TCRB transcripts. Method: immunoSEQ multiplex PCR; TCRdb's copy keeps in-frame clones and lacks some. This table has around 340,000 clones, approximately 8% appearing once. Source material: central memory CD4+ T cells from blood. The source is a woman aged 18-29 years in good health.

V is TRBV28 and J is TRBJ2-1; D is ambiguous. The V gene's germline CDR1 is MDHEN and CDR2 SYDVKM. This CDR3 contains 13 residues. The V end was cut by 7 bases, the J end by 4 bases, with 11 bases between. The CDR3 reads CASTARRYNEQFF. CDR3 coding DNA: TGTGCCAGCACGGCGCGGAGATACAATGAGCAGTTCTTC.

This rearrangement joins TRBV11-2 to TRBJ2-6, with D unresolved. Trimming cost V 5 bases and J 0 bases, with 8 bases left between them. The CDR3 spans 15 residues. Germline CDR1 is SGHAT and CDR2 is FQNNGV. CDR3 residues: CASSQDDSGANVLTF. Here the CDR3 DNA reads TGTGCCAGCAGCCAAGACGACTCTGGGGCCAACGTCCTGACTTTC.

V is TRBV29-1 and J is TRBJ2-7; D is perhaps TRBD1 or TRBD2 (5 bases each). The CDR3 contains 13 residues. The V gene's germline CDR1 is SQVTM and CDR2 ANQGSEA. V was trimmed by 3 bases and J by 4 bases, leaving 13 bases between them. The CDR3 DNA reads TGCAGCGTTGACGGGGCAGGGCCATACGAGCAGTACTTC. Its protein is CSVDGAGPYEQYF.

This clone was seen only a few times. This chain joins TRBV28 and TRBJ2-7; D is unresolved. Looked up from germline, CDR1 is MDHEN and CDR2 is SYDVKM. This CDR3 is 12 amino acids long. Trimming took off 6 bases at V and 7 bases at J, with 13 bases between the two ends. DNA of the CDR3: TGTGCCAGCAGCACTCCGGACCGGGAGCAGTACTTC. It translates to CASSTPDREQYF.

The chain is built from TRBV11-2 and TRBJ2-1; 11 bases are shared with TRBD1. Germline-derived CDR1 and CDR2 are SGHAT and FQNNGV. CDR3 length equals 17 residues. The V gene end was trimmed by 3 bases and the J gene end by 9 bases; junction bases not matched to a gene: 13. The CDR3 sequence is CASSFFPRGTGGGEQFF. In DNA, the CDR3 is TGTGCCAGCAGCTTTTTCCCTCGTGGGACAGGGGGTGGTGAGCAGTTCTTC.

The chain links TRBV28 to TRBJ2-5; possibly TRBD1 for D (5 bases). V lost 6 bases and J 7 bases, leaving 12 bases between the germline ends. The CDR3 length is 12 residues. CDR1 and CDR2 (germline): MDHEN, SYDVKM. CDR3 sequence (DNA): TGTGCCAGCAGCGCTCGAACAGGGACCCAGTACTTC. It yields the protein CASSARTGTQYF.

The V gene is TRBV14, the J gene TRBJ2-7, with D tentatively TRBD2 (5 bases). The CDR3 loop spans 15 amino acids. V was clipped by 0 bases and J by 6 bases, with 15 bases between them. Germline values: CDR1 SGHDN, CDR2 FVKESK. The CDR3 DNA follows: TGTGCCAGCAGCCAAGATGTCGGGGAATGGGCCGAGCAGTACTTC. It codes for CASSQDVGEWAEQYF.

This clone has just a few counts. The genes are TRBV5-4 and TRBJ2-6; TRBD1 matches 10 bases. The CDR3 totals 18 residues. Germline V gives CDR1 SGHNT, CDR2 YYREEE (reference sequence). J lost 0 bases, V lost 2 bases, and 5 bases had no gene match. CDR3 in amino acids: CASSFRQGAHSGANVLTF. The CDR3 nucleotides are TGTGCCAGCAGCTTTAGACAGGGGGCCCACTCTGGGGCCAACGTCCTGACTTTC.

Ten or more counts support this clone. The gene calls are TRBV4-3 and TRBJ2-1; 10 bases are shared with TRBD2. Per germline, CDR1 LGHNA and CDR2 YSLEER. The V and J ends lost 1 base and 10 bases, in that order; junction bases with no gene match: 10. The CDR3 consists of 16 residues. The CDR3 region has the DNA TGCGCCAGCAGCCAAGGAGGCCTAGCGGGAGTAGGAGAGCAGTTCTTC. The encoded protein is CASSQGGLAGVGEQFF.

This clone was picked up a small number of times. The chain carries TRBV6-1 and TRBJ2-1, with D unclear. This CDR3 comprises 13 residues. Germline V gives CDR1 MNHNS, CDR2 SASEGT. V was clipped by 7 bases and J by 5 bases, with 12 bases between them. The CDR3 nucleotides are TGTGCCAGCACGAAACTCCTTGACAATGAGCAGTTCTTC. As protein: CASTKLLDNEQFF.

This chain joins TRBV6-6 and TRBJ2-7; D tentatively reads TRBD1 or TRBD2 (5 bases each). From germline, CDR1 is MNHNY and CDR2 SVGAGI (reference sequence). V lost 2 bases and J lost 9, with 20 bases in between. CDR3 length equals 15 residues. CDR3 sequence (DNA): TGTGCCAGCAGTTACGGGCAGGGAGCAACGCGCGTGCAGTACTTC. Translation: CASSYGQGATRVQYF.

The V call is TRBV6-5, the J call TRBJ2-1; tentative D call: TRBD2 (7 bases). Looked up from germline, CDR1 is MNHEY and CDR2 is SVGAGI. This CDR3 spans 15 amino acids. The ends were cut back, 6 bases at V and 4 bases at J, with 16 bases in the middle. Here the CDR3 DNA reads TGTGCCAGCAGCCCCCCGGGGGGCTCATACAATGAGCAGTTCTTC. It codes for CASSPPGGSYNEQFF.

This clone was seen only a few times. The rearrangement uses TRBV18 and TRBJ2-7; TRBD1 matches 7 bases. The germline V gene encodes CDR1 KGHSH and CDR2 LQKENI. V trimming: 3 bases; J trimming: 0 bases; junction bases outside the gene matches: 2. This CDR3 region has 14 residues. This CDR3 reads CASSPGQISYEQYF. CDR3 bases: TGTGCCAGCTCACCGGGACAGATCTCCTACGAGCAGTACTTC.

The chain employs TRBV6-1 and TRBJ2-1; 11 bases are shared with TRBD2. The germline V gene encodes CDR1 MNHNS and CDR2 SASEGT. The trim removed 4 bases at V and 4 bases at J, leaving 9 bases unmatched. There are 17 residues in the CDR3. For the CDR3, the DNA is TGTGCCAGCAGTGTACAGGGACTAGCGGCGTTATACAATGAGCAGTTCTTC. Its translation: CASSVQGLAALYNEQFF.

This chain links TRBV5-1 with TRBJ1-4; 7 bases fit TRBD1. This CDR3 spans 13 amino acids. With 4 bases clipped from V and 5 bases from J, the junction kept 2 bases outside the gene matches. Germline lookup yields CDR1 SGHRS and CDR2 YFSETQ. The CDR3 here is CASSVGQNEKLFF. The CDR3 region has the DNA TGCGCCAGCAGCGTGGGACAGAATGAAAAACTGTTTTTT.

This clone was seen only a few times. The chain joins TRBV10-3 to TRBJ2-6; D possibly corresponds to TRBD1 (6 bases). Germline V gives CDR1 ENHRY, CDR2 SYGVKD. The CDR3 sequence is 15 residues long. The V end was cut by 8 bases, the J end by 0 bases, with 11 bases between. The CDR3 DNA reads TGTGCCATCTCTACAGGGCTCTCTGGGGCCAACGTCCTGACTTTC. Amino acids: CAISTGLSGANVLTF.

This chain uses TRBV2 with TRBJ1-5; possibly TRBD1 for D (5 bases). The CDR3 has 16 amino acids. Germline CDR1 reads SNHLY; CDR2 reads FYNNEI. V was trimmed by 6 bases and J by 1 base, leaving 16 bases between them. CDR3 bases: TGTGCCAGCAGAGGTAAGATTCGACAGAGCAATCAGCCCCAGCATTTT. Protein sequence: CASRGKIRQSNQPQHF.

V and J are TRBV5-6 and TRBJ2-7, with D possibly matching TRBD1 (6 bases). This CDR3 has 14 residues. The V gene's germline CDR1 is SGHDT and CDR2 YYEEEE. V lost 0 bases to trimming and J lost 3 bases, with 10 bases between them. The CDR3 DNA reads as TGTGCCAGCAGCTTGGGGACAGCCTTCTACGAGCAGTACTTC. Its protein is CASSLGTAFYEQYF. Based on the CDR3 plus reference TRBV5-6 and TRBJ2-7, the full variable domain is DAGVTQSPTHLIKTRGQQVTLRCSPKSGHDTVSWYQQALGQGPQFIFQYYEEEERQRGNFPDRFSGHQFPNYSSELNVNALLLGDSALYLCASSLGTAFYEQYFGPGTRLTVT.

This clone has more than one count but fewer than ten. This chain links TRBV2 with TRBJ1-5, with D possibly TRBD1 on 5 matching bases. Trimming shortened V by 6 bases and J by 4 bases, and 16 bases separated the two germline ends. Germline CDR1 and CDR2: SNHLY and FYNNEI. The CDR3 consists of 15 residues. This chain's CDR3 is CASRGNLGGNQPQHF. DNA of the CDR3: TGTGCCAGCAGGGGGAACTTGGGGGGAAATCAGCCCCAGCATTTT.

The chain uses TRBV19 and TRBJ2-2, with D perhaps matching TRBD2 (5 bases). CDR3 size: 14 residues. V was clipped by 3 bases and J by 6 bases, with 11 bases between them. Germline V gene lookup returns CDR1 LNHDA and CDR2 SQIVND (reference sequence). The CDR3: CASSIPFGAGELFF. The CDR3 nucleotides read TGTGCCAGTAGTATCCCCTTCGGGGCCGGGGAGCTGTTTTTT.

V is TRBV11-2 and J is TRBJ2-4, with D unresolved. Germline CDR1 SGHAT, CDR2 FQNNGV. The CDR3 has 15 amino acids. Trimming stripped 5 bases from V and 0 bases from J, with 11 bases between. The CDR3 loop is CASSPLHVAKNIQYF. The CDR3 DNA sequence: TGTGCCAGCAGCCCATTACACGTAGCCAAAAACATTCAGTACTTC.

This chain links TRBV7-9 with TRBJ2-7; the D is unclear. V was trimmed by 2 bases and J by 3 bases, leaving 8 bases between them. CDR3 length: 13 residues. Germline CDR1 and CDR2: SEHNR and FQNEAQ (reference sequence). The CDR3 DNA follows: TGTGCCAGCAGCTTACAGGAGTTCTACGAGCAGTACTTC. Translating gives CASSLQEFYEQYF.

This rearrangement joins TRBV15 to TRBJ1-5, with 7 bases matching TRBD1. Unmatched junction bases numbered 1, after V lost 1 base and J lost 4 bases. CDR1 and CDR2 from the germline V gene are LNHNV and YYDKDF (reference sequence). The CDR3 extends over 14 amino acids. CDR3 protein: CATSRGGQNQPQHF. CDR3 nucleotide sequence: TGTGCCACCAGCAGAGGGGGACAGAATCAGCCCCAGCATTTT.

This rearrangement joins TRBV5-6 to TRBJ2-1; 14 nucleotides line up with TRBD2. Germline trimming cut 0 bases from V and 11 bases from J; bases unmatched to any gene: 16. The CDR3 consists of 19 residues. Per germline, CDR1 SGHDT and CDR2 YYEEEE. The CDR3 protein is CASSLAFSGLAGGRFQQFF. The CDR3, as DNA: TGTGCCAGCAGCTTGGCCTTCTCAGGACTAGCGGGAGGAAGATTCCAGCAGTTCTTC.

The chain has TRBV7-8 and TRBJ2-1; a weak D match, TRBD2 (6 bases). Trimming cost V 6 bases and J 7 bases, with 22 bases left between them. The V gene's germline CDR1 is SGHVS and CDR2 FQNEAQ. This CDR3 contains 16 residues. In nucleotides, the CDR3 is TGTGCCAGCAGTCTCCACAGCGGGTATAGGGGAAATGAGCAGTTCTTC. Translation: CASSLHSGYRGNEQFF.

The table lists this clone with a few counts. The chain is built from TRBV7-2 and TRBJ1-5; weak D call: TRBD1 (5 bases). This CDR3 comprises 16 residues. Per germline, CDR1 SGHTA and CDR2 FQGNSA. The V end lost 4 bases, the J end lost 1 base, and 14 bases lay between the germline ends. In nucleotides, the CDR3 is TGTGCCAGCAGCTCTACGTTCGGGGGGAGCAATCAGCCCCAGCATTTT. It yields the protein CASSSTFGGSNQPQHF. Looking up the rest from reference TRBV7-2 and TRBJ1-5 gives the full variable domain: GAGVSQSPSNKVTEKGKDVELRCDPISGHTALYWYRQSLGQGLEFLIYFQGNSAPDKSGLPSDRFSAERTGGSVSTLTIQRTQQEDSAVYLCASSSTFGGSNQPQHFGDGTRLSIL.

This clone showed up many times. The gene calls are TRBV28 and TRBJ2-1; D call uncertain. This CDR3 region has 12 residues. V dropped 1 base and J dropped 9 bases, with 7 bases sitting between them. Looked up from germline, CDR1 is MDHEN and CDR2 is SYDVKM. CDR3 sequence (DNA): TGTGCCAGCAGTTTATTGTTGAGTGAGCAGTTCTTC. Residues: CASSLLLSEQFF. The variable domain in full, with the rest retrieved from reference TRBV28 and TRBJ2-1, is DVKVTQSSRYLVKRTGEKVFLECVQDMDHENMFWYRQDPGLGLRLIYFSYDVKMKEKGDIPEGYSVSREKKERFSLILESASTNQTSMYLCASSLLLSEQFFGPGTRLTVL.